These T cell receptor beta chains were read from a single sample in a study of neurological immune-mediated disorders. Each CDR3 protein gets one entry after TCRdb re-called the 5' RACE reads with MiXCR. The table shows 80,000 to 100,000 distinct CDR3 sequences, with 5.8% occurring only once. Sequencing was done on a sample of PBMCs. These receptors originate from a woman aged 55-69 years with multiple sclerosis. Each CDR3 is given with its conserved first and last residue. D genes are given only for firm matches. Clone size, where shown, is once, few, many, or a class for clones that have expanded.

j_gene	d_gene	v_gene	abundance	CDR3aa	CDR3nt
TRBJ1-3	-	TRBV30	many	CAWSSGIPALGNTIYF	TGTGCCTGGAGTTCCGGGATACCAGCCCTTGGAAACACCATATATTTT
TRBJ1-4	-	TRBV20-1	many	CSAKTSRTVNEKLFF	TGCAGTGCGAAGACATCCCGGACAGTTAATGAAAAACTGTTTTTT
TRBJ2-5	TRBD2	TRBV5-1	many	CASSLPGLAGSETQYF	TGCGCCAGCAGCTTACCGGGACTAGCGGGCTCAGAGACCCAGTACTTC
TRBJ2-1	TRBD2	TRBV5-4	many	CASSLGLAGDRDEQFF	TGTGCCAGCAGCTTGGGACTAGCGGGGGATAGAGATGAGCAGTTCTTC
TRBJ1-5	-	TRBV2	many	CASSESAGRNQPQHF	TGTGCCAGCAGTGAATCCGCCGGACGGAATCAGCCCCAGCATTTT
TRBJ1-4	-	TRBV25-1	many	CASSELGQRGEKLFF	TGTGCCAGCAGTGAATTAGGACAGAGGGGTGAAAAACTGTTTTTT
TRBJ1-2	TRBD1	TRBV6-1	-	CAAWGQGSPGYTF	TGTGCCGCGTGGGGACAGGGTTCCCCTGGCTACACCTTC
TRBJ1-3	-	TRBV12-3/TRBV12-4	many	CASSFFTESGNTIYF	TGTGCCAGCAGTTTTTTCACGGAATCTGGAAACACCATATATTTT
TRBJ2-5	-	TRBV6-6	many	CASSLDRGETQYF	TGTGCCAGCAGTCTAGATCGGGGGGAGACCCAGTACTTC
TRBJ2-1	TRBD1	TRBV5-1	many	CASSSTGGYNEQFF	TGCGCCAGCAGTTCGACAGGGGGGTACAATGAGCAGTTCTTC
TRBJ2-3	-	TRBV9	many	CASSVGGGGSDTQYF	TGTGCCAGCAGCGTAGGAGGAGGGGGGTCAGATACGCAGTATTTT
TRBJ2-5	-	TRBV5-1	many	CASSHGGGETQYF	TGCGCCAGCAGCCACGGTGGAGGGGAGACCCAGTACTTC